This T cell receptor (beta chain) derives from a study of blood T cell repertoires in COVID-19. Study-level information: COVID-19 samples collected from the United States, Italy and Spain covered acute and convalescent phases. The cDNA or gDNA used as material had been derived from T cells, B-cell-depleted T cells, or PBMCs.

How the authors handled the data: Reference gene primers were amplified, and this amplification served to estimate nucleated cell counts. Measured with immunoSEQ multiplex PCR; TCRdb has only the in-frame clones, and not every one. The D gene and trimming were derived from the DNA, and the V and J assignments and clone size from that table. The table includes 110,000 or so clones, 75% to 90% detected once. This CDR3 has 17 residues. This receptor was taken from a man between 65 and 85 years old with active or convalescent COVID-19. The sequenced material came from peripheral blood. The chain couples TRBV21-1 to TRBJ2-2; the D call of TRBD2 is as the table states it, not checked on the DNA. TRBV21-1 is annotated as a pseudogene. Here the CDR3 reads CASSKATSGPAPGELFF. Written as DNA, the CDR3 is TGTGCCAGCAGCAAAGCGACTAGCGGGCCTGCCCCCGGGGAGCTGTTTTTT.